The clone carrying this T cell receptor beta chain was recorded once. The antigen is undetermined. This specimen belongs to a study of graft-versus-host responses after intestinal transplantation. Here immunoSEQ multiplex PCR was the method, and the copy in TCRdb shows in-frame clones only, minus some. The sample lists almost 70,000 clones, 80% to 95% occurring once. The ends were cut back, 1 base at V and 5 bases at J, with 7 bases in the middle. Germline V CDR1 and CDR2: SSHAT, FNYEAQ (reference sequence). The CDR3 has 13 residues. Study outcomes and limitations: Those patients showing graft-donor T cell macrochimerism displayed high graft-versus-host to host-versus-graft clonal ratios in allografts.

The TCR was taken from a human patient who received an intestinal transplant, so some T cells may come from the graft donor. Source: bone marrow, taken approximately 740 days after intestinal transplantation. The rearrangement links TRBV7-7 to TRBJ2-3; D possibly uses TRBD1 or TRBD2 (5 bases each). CDR3 sequence: CASSLERGDTQYF. The DNA of the CDR3 is TGTGCCAGCAGCTTAGAGAGGGGAGATACGCAGTATTTT.